This T cell receptor beta chain was found in a study of cytomegalovirus exposure and HLA in healthy donors. Across the study: Researchers previously reported finding about 110 million unique TCR beta sequences from 170 million or so T cells.

This clone was detected a few times. Its antigen is undetermined. Trimming took off 2 bases at V and 0 bases at J, with 8 bases between the two ends. Germline CDR1 reads MNHEY; CDR2 reads SMNVEV (reference sequence). The CDR3 runs 14 residues. Findings and caveats of the study: TCR beta chain V- and J-gene trimming was linked, in a later analysis, to a missense variant in DCLRE1C.

PCR employed 60 Vbeta and 13 Jbeta primers. The data were produced by immunoSEQ multiplex PCR, yet TCRdb's version contains in-frame clones alone and is incomplete. The sample carries roughly 200,000 clones, around 76% recorded once. The specimen was PBMCs. The receptor comes from a man aged 30-40 years in good health and CMV-seronegative. The gene calls are TRBV27 and TRBJ2-7; a possible D gene is TRBD2 (5 bases). Here the CDR3 reads CASSLSGASYEQYF. CDR3 nucleotide sequence: TGTGCCAGCAGTTTAAGCGGAGCCTCCTACGAGCAGTACTTC.